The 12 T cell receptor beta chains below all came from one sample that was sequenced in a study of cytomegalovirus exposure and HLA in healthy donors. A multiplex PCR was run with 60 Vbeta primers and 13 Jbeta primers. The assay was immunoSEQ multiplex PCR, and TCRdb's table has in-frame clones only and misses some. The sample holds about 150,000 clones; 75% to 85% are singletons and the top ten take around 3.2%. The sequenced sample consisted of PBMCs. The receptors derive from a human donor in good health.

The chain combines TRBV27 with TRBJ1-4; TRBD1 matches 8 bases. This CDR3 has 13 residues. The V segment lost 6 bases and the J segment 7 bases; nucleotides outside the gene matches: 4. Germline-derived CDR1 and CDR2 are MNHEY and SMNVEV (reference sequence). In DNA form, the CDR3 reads TGTGCCAGCAGGGACAGGGTGCGTGAAAAACTGTTTTTT. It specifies CASRDRVREKLFF.

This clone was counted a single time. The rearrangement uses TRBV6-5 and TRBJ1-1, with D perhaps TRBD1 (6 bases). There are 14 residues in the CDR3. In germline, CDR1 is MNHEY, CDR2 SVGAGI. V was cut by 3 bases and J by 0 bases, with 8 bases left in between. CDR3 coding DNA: TGTGCCAGCAGTTATGGGGGCCTGAACACTGAAGCTTTCTTT. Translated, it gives CASSYGGLNTEAFF.

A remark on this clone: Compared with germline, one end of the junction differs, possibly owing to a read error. In DNA form, the CDR3 reads TGTGCCAGCAGCGTCGGATTAGAGACAGGGGATGGCTACCCCTTC. Amino acids: CASSVGLETGDGYPF. The chain combines TRBV9 with TRBJ1-2; 8 bases line up with TRBD1. The CDR3 runs to 15 residues. From germline, CDR1 is SGDLS and CDR2 YYNGEE.

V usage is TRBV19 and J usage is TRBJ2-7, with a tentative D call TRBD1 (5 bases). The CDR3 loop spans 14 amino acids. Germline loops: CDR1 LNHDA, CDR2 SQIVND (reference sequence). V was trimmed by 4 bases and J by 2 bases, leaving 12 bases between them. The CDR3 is CASSNPGQTYEQYF. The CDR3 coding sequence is TGTGCCAGTAGTAACCCAGGACAAACCTACGAGCAGTACTTC.

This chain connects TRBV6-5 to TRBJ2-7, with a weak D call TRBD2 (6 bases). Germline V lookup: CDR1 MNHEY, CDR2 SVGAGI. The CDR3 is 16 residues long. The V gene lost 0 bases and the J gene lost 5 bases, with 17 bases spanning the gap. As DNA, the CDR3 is TGTGCCAGCAGTTACTCGAATCTAGCGCCCTTAAACGAGCAGTACTTC. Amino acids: CASSYSNLAPLNEQYF.

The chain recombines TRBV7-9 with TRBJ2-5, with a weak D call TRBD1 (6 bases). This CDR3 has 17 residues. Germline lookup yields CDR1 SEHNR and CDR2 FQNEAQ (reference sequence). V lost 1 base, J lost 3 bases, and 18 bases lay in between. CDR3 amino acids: CASSLGGRTAEEETQYF. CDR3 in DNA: TGTGCCAGCAGCTTAGGGGGCCGGACAGCCGAGGAAGAGACCCAGTACTTC.

DNA for the CDR3: TGTGCCAGCAGCCTGGAGCGGGAGACTAGTCCATTCTTC. Its protein product is CASSLERETSPFF. The chain links TRBV7-2 to TRBJ2-1, with 8 bases aligning to TRBD2. Germline V gene lookup returns CDR1 SGHTA and CDR2 FQGNSA. Trimming took 5 bases from V and 16 from J; bases not matched to a gene: 13. The CDR3 extends over 13 amino acids.

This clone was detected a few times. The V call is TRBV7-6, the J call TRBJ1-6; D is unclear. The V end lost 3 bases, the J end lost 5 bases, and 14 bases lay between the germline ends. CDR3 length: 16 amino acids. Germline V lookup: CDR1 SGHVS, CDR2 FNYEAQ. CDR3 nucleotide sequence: TGTGCCAGCAGCTTGTTTGGAGGGATCCATAATTCACCCCTCCACTTT. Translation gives CASSLFGGIHNSPLHF.

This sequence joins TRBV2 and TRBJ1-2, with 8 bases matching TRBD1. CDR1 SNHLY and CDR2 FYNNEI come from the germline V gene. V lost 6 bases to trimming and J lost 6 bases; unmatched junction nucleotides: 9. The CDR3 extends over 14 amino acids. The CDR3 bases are TGTGCCAGCAGGAAGGACAGGGAGTGGAATGGCTACACCTTC. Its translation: CASRKDREWNGYTF.

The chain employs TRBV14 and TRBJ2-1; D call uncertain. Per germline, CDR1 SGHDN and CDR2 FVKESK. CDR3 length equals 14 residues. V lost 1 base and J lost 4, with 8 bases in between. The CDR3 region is CASSQATAYNEQFF. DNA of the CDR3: TGTGCCAGCAGCCAAGCTACAGCTTACAATGAGCAGTTCTTC.

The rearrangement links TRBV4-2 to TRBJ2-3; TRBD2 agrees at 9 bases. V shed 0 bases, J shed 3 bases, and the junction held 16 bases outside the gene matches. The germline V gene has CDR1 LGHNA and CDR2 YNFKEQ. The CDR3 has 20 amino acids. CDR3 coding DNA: TGTGCCAGCAGCCAAGATGGTAATAGCGGGAGCCCCCGGGAGACAGATACGCAGTATTTT. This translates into CASSQDGNSGSPRETDTQYF.

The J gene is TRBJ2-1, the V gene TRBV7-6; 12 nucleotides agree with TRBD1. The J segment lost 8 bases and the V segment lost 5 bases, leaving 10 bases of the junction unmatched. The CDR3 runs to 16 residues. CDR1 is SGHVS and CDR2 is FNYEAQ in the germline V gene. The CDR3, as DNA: TGTGCCAGCAGCCCACGAGGGGGACAGGGGGCCTATGAGCAGTTCTTC. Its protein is CASSPRGGQGAYEQFF. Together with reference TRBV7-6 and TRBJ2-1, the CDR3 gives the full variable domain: GAGVSQSPRYKVTKRGQDVALRCDPISGHVSLYWYRQALGQGPEFLTYFNYEAQQDKSGLPNDRFSAERPEGSISTLTIQRTEQRDSAMYRCASSPRGGQGAYEQFFGPGTRLTVL.